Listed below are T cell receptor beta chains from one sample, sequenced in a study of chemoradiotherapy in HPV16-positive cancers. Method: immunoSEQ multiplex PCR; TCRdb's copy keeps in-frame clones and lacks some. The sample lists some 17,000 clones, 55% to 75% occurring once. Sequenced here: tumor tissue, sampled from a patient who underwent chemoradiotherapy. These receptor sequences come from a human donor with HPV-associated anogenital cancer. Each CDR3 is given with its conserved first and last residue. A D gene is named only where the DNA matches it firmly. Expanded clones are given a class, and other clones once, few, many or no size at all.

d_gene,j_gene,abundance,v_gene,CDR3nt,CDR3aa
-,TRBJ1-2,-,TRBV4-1,TGCGCCAGCAGCCACGACCCCGGGGAGGGCGCCAGTAACTATGGCTACACCTTC,CASSHDPGEGASNYGYTF
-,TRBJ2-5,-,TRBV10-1,TGCGCCAGCAGTCCAACAGGGAACCAAGAGACCCAGTACTTC,CASSPTGNQETQYF
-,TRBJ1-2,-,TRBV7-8,TGTGCCAGCAGTAACCAAAACTATGGCTACACCTTC,CASSNQNYGYTF
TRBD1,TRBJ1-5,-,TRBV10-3,TGTGCCATCAGTCCAGGGGGGGGTGGCAATCAGCCCCAGCATTTT,CAISPGGGGNQPQHF
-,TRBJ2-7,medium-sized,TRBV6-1,TGTGCCAGCAGCGAGACCCGCTACGAGCAGTACTTC,CASSETRYEQYF
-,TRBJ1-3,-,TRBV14,TGTGCCAGCAGCCAGGACAGAGCTGGAAACACCATATATTTT,CASSQDRAGNTIYF
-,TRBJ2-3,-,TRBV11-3,TGTGCCAGCGCAAGGGGGAATACGCAGTATTTT,CASARGNTQYF
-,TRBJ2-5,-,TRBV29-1,TGCAGCGCTGAACAGGGTGCGGAGACCCAGTACTTC,CSAEQGAETQYF
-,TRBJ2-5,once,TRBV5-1,TGCGCCAGCAGCTGGGGGATACGGGAGACCCAGTACTTC,CASSWGIRETQYF
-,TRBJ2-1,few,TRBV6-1,TGTGCCAGCAGTGAAGTCCCCGGGGATGAGCAGTTCTTC,CASSEVPGDEQFF
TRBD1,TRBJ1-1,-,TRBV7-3,TGTGCCAGCAGCTCCGGACAGGGCGGAGGAGCTTTCTTT,CASSSGQGGGAFF
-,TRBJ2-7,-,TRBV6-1,TGTGCCAGCAGTGAAGCTTCCGGGAGTTCCTACGAGCAGTACTTC,CASSEASGSSYEQYF
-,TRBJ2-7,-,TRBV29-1,TGCAGCGTCATTAGACAGGAGAGCTCCTACGAGCAGTACTTC,CSVIRQESSYEQYF
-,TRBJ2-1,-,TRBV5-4,TGTGCCAGCAGCTTGGCAGGCGGCAATGAGCAGTTCTTC,CASSLAGGNEQFF
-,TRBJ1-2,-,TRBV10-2,TGCGCCTTGAAGGAAGATGGCTACACCTTC,CALKEDGYTF
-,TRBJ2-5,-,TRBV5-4,TGTGCCAGCAGCCAAACGGGTAGACAAGAGACCCAGTACTTC,CASSQTGRQETQYF
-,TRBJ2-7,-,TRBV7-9,TGTGCCAGCAGCTTAGGTGTGTACGAGCAGTACTTC,CASSLGVYEQYF
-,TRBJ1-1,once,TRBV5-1,TGCGCCAGCAGCATGGGAGAAGGGGGGAACACTGAAGCTTTCTTT,CASSMGEGGNTEAFF
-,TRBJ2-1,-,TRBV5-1,TGCGCCAGCAGCTTGGTGGGGGTCTCTTACAATGAGCAGTTCTTC,CASSLVGVSYNEQFF
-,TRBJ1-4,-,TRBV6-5,TGTGCCAGCAGACAGGGAGGAGAAAAACTGTTTTTT,CASRQGGEKLFF
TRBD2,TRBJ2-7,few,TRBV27,TGTGCCAGCAGTTCCCAACTAGCGGGAGGGTCCTACGAGCAGTACTTC,CASSSQLAGGSYEQYF
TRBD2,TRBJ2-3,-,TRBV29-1,TGCAGCGTTGAGGGCGGGAGAGGGGTAGATACGCAGTATTTT,CSVEGGRGVDTQYF
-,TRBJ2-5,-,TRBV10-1,TGCGCCAGCAGTGAGTCGAGAGGGCCCATGGAGACCCAGTACTTC,CASSESRGPMETQYF
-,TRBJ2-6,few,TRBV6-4,TGTGCCAGCAGTGACTCGAAAGGCTCTGGGGCCAACGTCCTGACTTTC,CASSDSKGSGANVLTF
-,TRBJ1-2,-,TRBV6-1,TGTGCCAGCAGTGAATGGGACGACACAAACTATGGCTACACCTTC,CASSEWDDTNYGYTF
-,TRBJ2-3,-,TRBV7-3,TGTGCCAGCAGTGAAAGAGGGACTCCCACAGATACGCAGTATTTT,CASSERGTPTDTQYF
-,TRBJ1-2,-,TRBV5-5,TGTGCCAGCAGCTTGGGGACCGGGCTGAGGGGTGGCTACACCTTC,CASSLGTGLRGGYTF
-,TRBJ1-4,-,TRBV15,TGTGCCACCAGCAGAGACAGGCAGCGGAATGAAAAACTGTTTTTT,CATSRDRQRNEKLFF
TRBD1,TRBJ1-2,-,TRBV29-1,TGCAGCGTTCAGACAGGGGGTGATGGCTACACCTTC,CSVQTGGDGYTF
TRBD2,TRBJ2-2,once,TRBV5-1,TGCGCCAGCAGCTTGGAAGCTAGCGGGACGGGGACCGGGGAGCTGTTTTTT,CASSLEASGTGTGELFF
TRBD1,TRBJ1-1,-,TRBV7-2,TGTGCCAGCAGCCGAGGACAGGGACTTATGAACACTGAAGCTTTCTTT,CASSRGQGLMNTEAFF
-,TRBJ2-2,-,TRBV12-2,TGTGCAAGTCGCTTATCAGTAGCGGGAGCCGAGCTGAACACCGGGGAGCTGTTTTTT,CASRLSVAGAELNTGELFF
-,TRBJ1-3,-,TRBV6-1,TGTGCCAGCAGTGATGTGCCGGGGGAGCACTCTGGAAACACCATATATTTT,CASSDVPGEHSGNTIYF
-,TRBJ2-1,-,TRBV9,TGTGCCAGCAGCGTCGGGCAGGGGTACAATGAGCAGTTCTTC,CASSVGQGYNEQFF
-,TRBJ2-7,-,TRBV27,TGTGCCAGCAGTTTCAAAACAGGATACTCCTACGAGCAGTACTTC,CASSFKTGYSYEQYF